The entry that follows covers one T cell receptor beta chain sequence. Antigen specificity is unknown. This CDR3 is also generated by other DNA sequences in the sample. V was clipped by 3 bases and J by 1 base, with 4 bases between them. Germline assignment: CDR1 MNHEY and CDR2 SMNVEV (reference sequence). There are 13 residues in the CDR3. cDNA serving as the sequencing template came from extracted, reverse transcribed RNA. Some clones are missing from TCRdb's copy, which holds only in-frame ones; the method was immunoSEQ multiplex PCR. Of more than 150,000 clones listed, about 50% are singletons. These data belong to a study of CD8+ T cells in alopecia areata. Study as a whole: Oral tofacitinib (5 to 10 mg twice daily) was administered to treated patients. Tofacitinib therapy took 6 to 18 months; 6 months off drug came after.

The study's findings and limits: Higher clonality was seen in lesional scalp than in normal scalp, especially in alopecia totalis/universalis.

The sample consisted of CD8+ T cells sorted from blood, taken at week 0. This clonotype originated in a human donor with alopecia areata. V gene TRBV27 combines with J gene TRBJ2-1; D ambiguous. The CDR3 spells CASSLASYNEQFF. In DNA, the CDR3 is TGTGCCAGCAGTTTGGCATCCTACAATGAGCAGTTCTTC.